Listed below are T cell receptor beta chains from one sample, sequenced in a study of blood T cells in healthy people across ages. TCRdb ran MiXCR on the 5' RACE reads and lists one entry per CDR3 protein. The sample holds roughly 2 million distinct CDR3 sequences, 49% seen once. What was sequenced was blood. These receptors all come from a woman aged 40-49 years in good health. The CDR3 runs from the conserved cysteine through the conserved F or W. Each record gives: V gene, J gene, clone size, D gene, CDR3 DNA, CDR3 protein. D genes are given only for firm matches. Clone size is shown for a subset of rows, as once, few, many or a class of expanded clone.

TRBV20-1	TRBJ1-2	-	TRBD1	TGCAGTGCCGTGGACAGGCTCAGTGGGTATGGCTACACCTTC	CSAVDRLSGYGYTF
TRBV2	TRBJ1-2	-	-	TGTGCCAGCAATGAGGGTAGGAAAGGCTACACCTTC	CASNEGRKGYTF
TRBV6-2/TRBV6-3	TRBJ2-1	few	TRBD1	TGTGCCAGCAGTTACGCAGACAGGGGCGCTATCCATGAGCAGTTCTTC	CASSYADRGAIHEQFF
TRBV20-1	TRBJ2-5	-	TRBD2	TGCAGTGCTAAGCCGACTAGCGGGGGAAGGGAAGAGACCCAGTACTTC	CSAKPTSGGREETQYF
TRBV20-1	TRBJ2-1	-	TRBD2	TGCAGTGCTATCAACCCTAGAGAGGGAGGGCCGAATGAGCAGTTCTTC	CSAINPREGGPNEQFF
TRBV4-2	TRBJ2-5	-	TRBD1	TGTGCCAGCAGCCGTTCCGGGACAGGGGGCGCGGGATATCAAGAGACCCAGTACTTC	CASSRSGTGGAGYQETQYF
TRBV28	TRBJ2-7	few	-	TGTGCCAGCAGCCAAGAGCGAGCCGAGCAGTACTTC	CASSQERAEQYF
TRBV28	TRBJ1-5	-	TRBD1	TGTGCCGTAAGGGACAGGGGTTGGAAGTGGCAGCCCCAGCATTTT	CAVRDRGWKWQPQHF
TRBV6-5	TRBJ2-7	-	TRBD1	TGTGCCAGCAGACTTGGACAGGGGATCAACGAGCAGTACTTC	CASRLGQGINEQYF
TRBV6-5	TRBJ2-5	-	TRBD2	TGTGCCAGCAGTTACTCTAGCGGGGGGACGCTCTGGGAGACCCAGTACTTC	CASSYSSGGTLWETQYF
TRBV20-1	TRBJ2-5	-	TRBD2	TGCAGTGCTAGAGGTTTGGGGGGGGAGACCCAGTACTTC	CSARGLGGETQYF
TRBV6-6	TRBJ1-1	-	-	TGTGCCAGCAGTGGGAGGCTCGGATCTGAAGCTTTCTTT	CASSGRLGSEAFF
TRBV6-6	TRBJ1-2	-	-	TGTGCCAGCAGAATCGGGGAGAACTATGGCTACACCTTC	CASRIGENYGYTF
TRBV7-2	TRBJ2-5	-	TRBD2	TGTGCCAGCAGCTTAGGCCCTAGCGGGAGCAACCTTATAGAGACCCAGTACTTC	CASSLGPSGSNLIETQYF
TRBV24-1	TRBJ1-5	-	-	TGTGCCACCAGTACGCGTAGGGCCAATCAGCCCCAGCATTTT	CATSTRRANQPQHF
TRBV9	TRBJ1-2	-	TRBD1	TGTGCCAGCAGCGTAACTACTCACCGGGACAGGGGCCGGGGACGGCGCTACACCTTC	CASSVTTHRDRGRGRRYTF
TRBV7-8	TRBJ2-5	-	TRBD2	TGTGCCAGCAGCTTACCGCGGCGGGGGGAAGAAAACCAAGAGACCCAGTACTTC	CASSLPRRGEENQETQYF
TRBV18	TRBJ1-5	few	-	TGTGCCAGCTCACCTGTCGGGAATAGCAATCAGCCCCAGCATTTT	CASSPVGNSNQPQHF
TRBV4-3	TRBJ2-3	few	TRBD1	TGCGCCAGCAGCCATGAGGGACAGGGAATAGTAGATACGCAGTATTTT	CASSHEGQGIVDTQYF
TRBV29-1	TRBJ2-7	-	TRBD2	TGCAGCGTTGAACGAGGGTTCGGGAGGTACGAGCAGTACTTC	CSVERGFGRYEQYF